Reported below is one T cell receptor beta chain. This clone was found a few times. Its antigen remains unidentified. No clone much larger than this one lies a single base away; base qualities are absent. Per the publication, the time point label means: cycle 2 day 1 (C2D1) of nivolumab. Every trial patient had relapsed following autologous stem cell transplantation, and prior brentuximab vedotin exposure was what differed among cohorts A, B and C. The trial cohort was composed of about 60 patients with relapsed/refractory classical Hodgkin lymphoma, for whom complete response, partial response or progressive disease was recorded as best overall response. Single-agent nivolumab was administered to trial patients in the multi-cohort phase II CheckMate 205 trial. Best overall response was determined by an independent review committee according to the 2007 International Working Group response criteria. Trial PBMCs were collected just before the start of nivolumab (C1D1) and during therapy at cycle 2 day 1 and cycle 4 day 1. Peripheral blood was collected in 8 mL Vacutainer Cell Preparation Tubes, from which PBMCs were isolated by centrifugation and then cryopreserved.

The germline V gene specifies SGHRS as CDR1 and YFSETQ as CDR2. Between the V and J ends, shortened by 5 bases and 5 bases respectively, the junction contains 13 bases. Spanning cysteine to phenylalanine, the CDR3 consists of 13 amino acids. Kept here is only the CDR3 DNA, which spans 39 bases and is read in frame from base 1. This sample was taken from a study of PD-1 blockade in classical Hodgkin lymphoma (TCRdb year 2020). Background for the entire study: Nivolumab dosing was 3 mg/kg intravenously every 2 weeks, continuing until either disease progression or unacceptable toxicity. The study used CyTOF and TCR beta sequencing to define a peripheral blood immune signature of response to PD-1 blockade in classical Hodgkin lymphoma.

The Qiagen DNeasy kit was used to extract genomic DNA both from unsorted PBMCs and from the negatively selected CD4+ and CD8+ fractions. TCR beta CDR3 regions were subjected to amplification by immunoSEQ multiplex PCR with primers that anneal to V and J segments. A synthetic immune receptor repertoire was used to minimize amplification bias, and remaining bias was computationally removed after sequencing. In the paper's pipeline: Custom Python scripts were used to quantify repertoire diversity as the Shannon entropy index. Unsorted, CD4+ and CD8+ repertoires were examined separately, except in combined analyses, for which CD4+ and CD8+ sequences were merged in silico. A clone was considered expanded if an increase in frequency of at least 2-fold after treatment relative to C1D1 was found, and a pseudocount of 0.5 was applied to clones undetected at baseline. Clones with 0 or 1 copy at C1D1 were classified as singleton clones, and clones with 2 or more copies were classified as non-singleton clones. By matching protein sequences in sorted samples from the same patient, clones expanded in unsorted samples were annotated as CD4+, CD8+ or unknown. Wilcoxon tests on paired samples were used to test diversity changes from C1D1 to C4D1. As stored in TCRdb, this immuneACCESS dataset retains in-frame rearrangements with V and J assigned. A fraction of the clones does not appear; measured against another copy, unresolved V genes explain less than half of the discrepancy, and the remainder lacks a known reason. V, J and clone size derive from that table, while D and trimming were established from the DNA sequence. The table for this sample lists tens of thousands of clones; over 60% of them were counted only once. The ten largest account for about 18% of the sample.

Results and caveats for the whole study, not just this receptor: Baseline TCR diversity was reported to be lower in newly diagnosed patients than in healthy donors, and even lower in relapsed/refractory patients. A significant rise by C4D1 was seen in CD4+ but not CD8+ TCR diversity (p=0.0027 vs p=0.16), with the rise being most apparent in complete responders (p=0.02). Patients starting nivolumab less than 1 year after ASCT had lower diversity and were excluded from later analyses to avoid confounding by immune reconstitution. The study covered only a single clinical trial cohort, and the causes of the repertoire differences, possibly disease activity or prior therapy, were still not defined. Baseline diversity similar to that of newly diagnosed patients was observed in trial patients achieving complete response, whereas significantly lower diversity was observed in partial responders and progressors.

The source is a human donor with classical Hodgkin lymphoma. The chain couples TRBV5-1 to TRBJ1-1; a tentative D match to TRBD1 spans 5 bases. The specimen comprised peripheral blood mononuclear cells (PBMCs), sampled before the second cycle of nivolumab. The CDR3 loop reads CASRVQGGTEAFF. At the DNA level, the sequence is TGCGCCAGCAGGGTGCAGGGTGGAACTGAAGCTTTCTTT.